This T cell receptor (beta chain) was identified during a study of CD8+ T cells in alopecia areata. For the study at large: Treatment of the treated patients consisted of oral tofacitinib, 5 to 10 mg twice daily.

Study-level findings and limits: Possibly as an HLA-related effect, TCR sharing across patients appeared less clear than in mice. In scalp, tofacitinib significantly decreased clonality and expanded CD8+ clones among the top 100.

RNA extraction was followed by reverse transcription into cDNA, which acted as the sequencing template. Profiling relied on immunoSEQ multiplex PCR, and the TCRdb table lists in-frame clones only, not all of them. Found here are 65,000 to 75,000 clones, 29% of them singletons; the top ten hold more than 13%. Sample treatment: oral pan-JAK inhibitor, 5-10 mg twice daily. Alopecia areata patients gave lesional scalp punch biopsies and peripheral blood samples. The table lists this clone with a few counts. Its antigen is not identified. The source material was CD8+ T cells sorted from blood, sampled at week 4, from a patient treated with tofacitinib. The sequence was obtained from a human donor with alopecia areata.

CDR3 loop: CASSSPGQGAHIQYF. Written as DNA, the CDR3 is TGTGCCAGCAGTTCACCGGGACAGGGGGCACACATTCAGTACTTC. The chain recombines TRBV27 with TRBJ2-4, with TRBD1 identical over 12 bases. Germline CDR1 reads MNHEY; CDR2 reads SMNVEV (reference sequence). CDR3 length equals 15 residues. Trimming removed 4 bases from V and 8 bases from J; junction bases left unmatched: 6.